One and the same sample provided the 23 T cell receptor beta chains below, sequenced in a study of Graves' ophthalmopathy and Graves' hyperthyroidism. Using RNA transcripts, the TCR beta CDR3 regions were amplified. The authors performed first-round RT-PCR with HTBI primers and then a second-round multiplex PCR. Via MiXCR, TCRdb re-called the multiplex PCR reads, giving one row per CDR3 protein. The table records over 150,000 distinct CDR3 sequences, under 40% of them present only once. Source material: peripheral blood. The source is a woman aged 40 to 49 with Graves' ophthalmopathy.

Ten or more counts support this clonotype. The genes are TRBV11-1 and TRBJ2-5, with D hard to call. The germline V and J ends were trimmed by 1 base and 5 bases, with 5 bases remaining between them. Germline-derived CDR1 and CDR2 are SGHAT and FQDESV (reference sequence). CDR3 length equals 12 residues. The CDR3: CASSLGLETQYF. DNA for the CDR3: TGTGCCAGCAGCTTAGGTTTGGAGACCCAGTACTTC.

The chain has TRBV24-1 and TRBJ1-1; weak D call: TRBD1 (6 bases). Germline CDR1 KGHDR, CDR2 SFDVKD. This CDR3 has 13 amino acids. The ends were cut back, 7 bases at V and 4 bases at J, with 12 bases in the middle. The CDR3, as DNA: TGTGCCACCAGCAAAGGGGGGACCACTGAAGCTTTCTTT. It encodes CATSKGGTTEAFF.

This clonotype was recorded many times. V gene TRBV28 combines with J gene TRBJ1-1; D is undetermined. V lost 7 bases and J 5 bases, leaving 11 bases between the germline ends. The CDR3 has 12 amino acids. Germline CDR1 MDHEN, CDR2 SYDVKM. Here the CDR3 reads CASTGRVTEAFF. CDR3 nucleotides: TGTGCCAGCACCGGGAGGGTTACTGAAGCTTTCTTT.

This clonotype was observed a handful of times. This sequence joins TRBV18 and TRBJ2-7; 7 nucleotides agree with TRBD1. The CDR3 length is 17 residues. Germline values: CDR1 KGHSH, CDR2 LQKENI. Trimming at V came to 3 bases and at J to 2 bases, leaving 13 bases not matched to a gene. The CDR3 DNA reads TGTGCCAGCTCACCCGCCCCGAAAGGGACAGACCCCTACGAGCAGTACTTC. It is translated as CASSPAPKGTDPYEQYF.

In its sample, this clonotype was seen many times. The chain has TRBV6-2 or TRBV6-3 and TRBJ1-2; D unclear. This CDR3 spans 14 amino acids. Trimming cost V 5 bases and J 4 bases, with 14 bases left between them. CDR1 is MNHEY, CDR2 SVGEGT, per germline. The CDR3 sequence: CASSATAIGYGYTF. CDR3 nucleotides: TGTGCCAGCAGTGCGACTGCAATAGGCTATGGCTACACCTTC.

The chain combines TRBV28 with TRBJ2-7, with 13 bases aligning to TRBD2. Germline values: CDR1 MDHEN, CDR2 SYDVKM. The length of the CDR3 is 16 residues. The V segment lost 5 bases and the J segment 0 bases; nucleotides outside the gene matches: 4. CDR3 DNA: TGTGCCAGCAGTGATGGACTAGCGGGGGACTCCTACGAGCAGTACTTC. It translates to CASSDGLAGDSYEQYF.

This clonotype was detected many times. This rearrangement joins TRBV19 to TRBJ2-7; maybe TRBD1 (5 bases). The V and J ends lost 5 bases and 3 bases respectively, with 11 bases between them. In germline, CDR1 is LNHDA, CDR2 SQIVND (reference sequence). The length of the CDR3 is 13 residues. CDR3 sequence reads: CASSPQGLYEQYF. The CDR3 coding sequence is TGTGCCAGTAGTCCCCAGGGTCTCTACGAGCAGTACTTC.

This clonotype was counted at least ten times. The genes are TRBV18 and TRBJ2-7, with D tentatively TRBD1 or TRBD2 (5 bases each). V lost 3 bases, J lost 6 bases, and 12 bases lay in between. This CDR3 spans 13 amino acids. Germline CDR1 reads KGHSH; CDR2 reads LQKENI. CDR3 protein: CASSPGTAAEQYF. The CDR3 DNA is TGTGCCAGCTCACCCGGGACGGCAGCCGAGCAGTACTTC.

This clonotype was found many times. The CDR3, as DNA: TGTGCCAGCAGAAGTGGCTCTGGAAACACCATATATTTT. Translating gives CASRSGSGNTIYF. The chain has TRBV6-5 and TRBJ1-3; D ambiguous. Germline-derived CDR1 and CDR2 are MNHEY and SVGAGI. This CDR3 has 13 amino acids. Trimming took 6 bases from V and 0 from J, leaving 6 bases between them.

The chain links TRBV20-1 to TRBJ2-4, with D perhaps TRBD2 (5 bases). V lost 3 bases and J 9 bases, leaving 12 bases between the germline ends. Looked up from germline, CDR1 is DFQATT and CDR2 is SNEGSKA (reference sequence). The CDR3 is 12 residues long. The CDR3, as DNA: TGCAGTGCTAGCGGGATTGGCGGCATTCAGTACTTC. It encodes CSASGIGGIQYF.

This clonotype was recorded at least ten times. The chain has TRBV19 and TRBJ2-2; D possibly uses TRBD1 or TRBD2 (5 bases each). Germline CDR1 is LNHDA and CDR2 is SQIVND (reference sequence). The CDR3 sequence is 15 residues long. Trimming took 1 base from V and 4 from J, leaving 10 bases between them. In DNA form, the CDR3 reads TGTGCCAGTAGTATAGCCGGGGCTGGCACCGGGGAGCTGTTTTTT. Protein: CASSIAGAGTGELFF.

This clonotype was seen at least ten times. CDR3 sequence: CASSLGRQETQYF. The CDR3 bases are TGTGCCAGCAGCTTAGGCAGGCAAGAGACCCAGTACTTC. The chain combines TRBV7-2 with TRBJ2-5; D unresolved. Germline CDR1 is SGHTA and CDR2 is FQGNSA. V dropped 1 base and J dropped 2 bases, with 5 bases sitting between them. The CDR3 is made up of 13 amino acids.

This clonotype was seen many times. The chain is built from TRBV4-2 and TRBJ2-7; D is undetermined. Trimming shortened V by 8 bases and J by 4 bases, and 15 bases separated the two germline ends. Germline assignment: CDR1 LGHNA and CDR2 YNFKEQ. The CDR3 runs 13 residues. CDR3 protein: CASRRGVGYEQYF. The CDR3 nucleotides are TGTGCCAGCCGCCGTGGAGTAGGATACGAGCAGTACTTC.

This clonotype was seen many times. The chain couples TRBV11-3 to TRBJ2-5; TRBD1 matches 9 bases. V trimming: 6 bases; J trimming: 2 bases; junction bases outside the gene matches: 10. The CDR3 sequence is 16 residues long. Germline CDR1 and CDR2: SGHNT and YENEEA. The CDR3 loop reads CASSFTSGTGQETQYF. The CDR3 nucleotides read TGTGCCAGCAGTTTCACCTCCGGGACAGGGCAAGAGACCCAGTACTTC.

The genes are TRBV6-5 and TRBJ1-6; TRBD1 might be the D (6 bases). The CDR3 runs to 16 residues. Trimming stripped 0 bases from V and 4 bases from J, with 10 bases between. Per germline, CDR1 MNHEY and CDR2 SVGAGI. The CDR3 loop reads CASSYSGTPYNSPLHF. The CDR3 coding sequence is TGTGCCAGCAGTTACTCGGGGACACCGTATAATTCACCCCTCCACTTT.

This clonotype appeared many times. The chain is built from TRBV18 and TRBJ1-2, with D possibly matching TRBD1 (5 bases). Germline V CDR1 and CDR2: KGHSH, LQKENI. Trimming removed 2 bases from V and 8 bases from J, with 15 bases in between. CDR3 length: 14 amino acids. The CDR3 loop reads CASSPGRGIQGYTF. The CDR3 nucleotides read TGTGCCAGCTCACCAGGGCGGGGGATACAAGGCTACACCTTC. The complete variable domain, with remaining parts taken from reference TRBV18 and TRBJ1-2, reads NAGVMQNPRHLVRRRGQEARLRCSPMKGHSHVYWYRQLPEEGLKFMVYLQKENIIDESGMPKERFSAEFPKEGPSILRIQQVVRGDSAAYFCASSPGRGIQGYTFGSGTRLTVV.

The chain combines TRBV28 with TRBJ1-1, with 8 bases matching TRBD1. The junction had 4 bases not matched to a gene; V was cut back by 3 bases and J by 1 base. Germline V gene sequence: CDR1 MDHEN, CDR2 SYDVKM. CDR3 size: 15 residues. CDR3 amino acids: CASSFTGQGNTEAFF. The CDR3 nucleotides are TGTGCCAGCAGTTTTACCGGACAGGGGAACACTGAAGCTTTCTTT. The variable domain in full, with the rest retrieved from reference TRBV28 and TRBJ1-1, is DVKVTQSSRYLVKRTGEKVFLECVQDMDHENMFWYRQDPGLGLRLIYFSYDVKMKEKGDIPEGYSVSREKKERFSLILESASTNQTSMYLCASSFTGQGNTEAFFGQGTRLTVV.

The table lists this clonotype with many counts. The chain employs TRBV28 and TRBJ2-5; D might be TRBD1 or TRBD2, each matching 6 bases. Germline assignment: CDR1 MDHEN and CDR2 SYDVKM. This CDR3 is 15 amino acids long. Trimming removed 7 bases at V and 5 bases at J, with 20 bases between. CDR3 residues: CASTLGGAWSETQYF. CDR3 sequence (DNA): TGTGCCAGCACCTTGGGGGGCGCTTGGTCGGAGACCCAGTACTTC. The full variable domain, in which reference TRBV28 and TRBJ2-5 provide the parts outside the CDR3, is DVKVTQSSRYLVKRTGEKVFLECVQDMDHENMFWYRQDPGLGLRLIYFSYDVKMKEKGDIPEGYSVSREKKERFSLILESASTNQTSMYLCASTLGGAWSETQYFGPGTRLLVL.

There are many counts of this clonotype. This chain links TRBV28 with TRBJ1-5, with 8 bases identical to TRBD1. CDR1 and CDR2 (germline): MDHEN, SYDVKM. CDR3 length: 17 residues. Unmatched junction bases numbered 6, after V lost 2 bases and J lost 0 bases. Written as DNA, the CDR3 is TGTGCCAGCAGTTTAGTGACAGGGGCCTATAGCAATCAGCCCCAGCATTTT. This sequence encodes CASSLVTGAYSNQPQHF.

V and J are TRBV24-1 and TRBJ1-5, with TRBD1 matching 7 bases. Germline V gene lookup returns CDR1 KGHDR and CDR2 SFDVKD. The CDR3 extends over 16 amino acids. The V and J ends lost 7 bases and 0 bases, in that order; junction bases with no gene match: 8. The DNA of the CDR3 is TGTGCCACCAGACAGATACAGGGGCATAGCAATCAGCCCCAGCATTTT. It encodes CATRQIQGHSNQPQHF.

This clonotype was counted ten times or more. The chain joins TRBV10-3 to TRBJ1-2; 7 bases agree with TRBD1. This CDR3 comprises 20 residues. Germline lookup yields CDR1 ENHRY and CDR2 SYGVKD. J was trimmed by 9 bases and V by 6 bases; bases with no gene match: 31. CDR3 amino acids: CAIRQIGIEQGQGERQSYTF. CDR3 nucleotide sequence: TGTGCCATCAGACAAATAGGAATAGAACAGGGCCAGGGGGAGCGACAGAGCTACACCTTC.

This clonotype was observed at least ten times. CDR3 protein: CASSLSRQYNQPQHF. The CDR3 DNA reads TGTGCCAGCAGTTTATCCCGACAGTACAATCAGCCCCAGCATTTT. The rearrangement uses TRBV28 and TRBJ1-5; a weak D match, TRBD1 (5 bases). Deletions cut 1 base from V and 3 bases from J, with 10 bases between. The CDR3 length is 15 residues. Germline CDR1 and CDR2: MDHEN and SYDVKM. The full variable domain, with the rest looked up from reference TRBV28 and TRBJ1-5, is DVKVTQSSRYLVKRTGEKVFLECVQDMDHENMFWYRQDPGLGLRLIYFSYDVKMKEKGDIPEGYSVSREKKERFSLILESASTNQTSMYLCASSLSRQYNQPQHFGDGTRLSIL.

This clonotype showed up many times. The V gene is TRBV20-1, the J gene TRBJ2-7, with TRBD2 matching over 7 bases. The CDR3 has 15 amino acids. The V gene's germline CDR1 is DFQATT and CDR2 SNEGSKA (reference sequence). V lost 7 bases, J lost 0 bases, and 12 bases stayed unmatched. The CDR3 bases are TGCAGTGGGGGGGGATGGGGCGCCAGCTCCTACGAGCAGTACTTC. Translation gives CSGGGWGASSYEQYF.